This TCR beta chain is drawn from a study of shared clonotypes between healthy human individuals. Study-level findings and limits: Among four donors, approximately 5% of naive CD4 clonotypes were found in common.

How the authors handled the data: Owing to the provision of junction-only sequences devoid of quality scores by immunoSEQ, filtering differed. Clones were read by immunoSEQ multiplex PCR, and TCRdb kept only the in-frame ones, dropping some. That table is the source of V, J and clone size, and D and trimming were worked out from the DNA. The table lists approximately 640,000 clones, 90% of them singletons. Remarks on this clone: Its specificity is unknown.

This receptor was taken from a man aged 18 to 30 in good health. Some clones in this sample may be carry-over from other donors' samples. Sequencing was done on a sample of memory CD8+ T cells from PBMCs. Indicated subset: CD45RO+ cells pooled with CCR7-negative TemRA cells.

The CDR3 loop reads CASGFSGDEQYF. The DNA of the CDR3 is TGTGCTAGTGGTTTTTCAGGGGACGAGCAGTACTTC. This rearrangement joins TRBV12-5 to TRBJ2-7, with D perhaps TRBD1 (6 bases). There are 12 residues in the CDR3. CDR1 and CDR2 from the germline V gene are LGHNT and FRNRAP. Trimming took 3 bases from V and 5 from J, leaving 8 bases between them.